The clone carrying this TCR beta chain was counted once. Its antigen is not known. This specimen belongs to a study of CD8+ T cells in alopecia areata. General study points: Many of the expanded lesional clones endured in scalp and blood while on tofacitinib.

TCR sequencing used cDNA made by reverse transcription of extracted RNA. This table comes from immunoSEQ multiplex PCR, and its TCRdb copy is limited to in-frame clones, with some not included. This sample has fewer than 110,000 clones, with 55% to 70% found just once. Treatment specified: oral pan-JAK inhibitor, 5-10 mg twice daily. This TCR was sampled from a human donor with alopecia areata. This material consisted of CD8+ T cells sorted from blood, taken at approximately week 55, from a patient treated with tofacitinib.

CDR3 in DNA: TGTGCCAGCAGCTTCGGGACCCTCGGGACTGAAGCTTTCTTT. Translation gives CASSFGTLGTEAFF. The V gene is TRBV5-6, the J gene TRBJ1-1, with a weak D call TRBD1 (5 bases). The CDR3 has 14 residues. Germline V gene lookup returns CDR1 SGHDT and CDR2 YYEEEE. The V end lost 2 bases, the J end lost 5 bases, and 13 bases lay between the germline ends.